This TCR beta chain was profiled in a study of blood T cell repertoires in COVID-19. Study-wide background: The United States, Italy and Spain supplied acute and convalescent COVID-19 samples. Sample material is recorded as cDNA or gDNA derived from T cells, B-cell-depleted T cells, or PBMCs.

Methods used by the authors: How many nucleated cells were present was estimated from reference gene primer amplification. Assay: immunoSEQ multiplex PCR; the TCRdb copy retains only in-frame clones and omits some. V, J and clone size derive from that table, while D and trimming were established from the DNA sequence. The sample records fewer than 120,000 clones, less than 85% being singletons. V was pared by 5 bases and J by 5 bases, with 10 bases between. This CDR3 contains 13 residues. Germline V gene data show CDR1 as MGHRA and CDR2 as YSYEKL. The rearrangement joins TRBV4-1 to TRBJ1-5; tentatively, D is TRBD1 (6 bases). Sample: peripheral blood. This TCR was sampled from a woman older than 75 with acute or convalescent COVID-19. The DNA of the CDR3 is TGCGCCAGCAGCAAACAGGGAGATCAGCCCCAGCATTTT. This translates into CASSKQGDQPQHF.